The 31 T cell receptor beta chains below all came from one sample that was sequenced in a study of OX40 agonist ivuxolimab in advanced cancers. Assay: immunoSEQ multiplex PCR; the TCRdb copy retains only in-frame clones and omits some. The sample records 45,000 to 65,000 clones, 87% being singletons. The sequencing here drew on CD4+ or CD8+ T cells sorted from blood, taken in a trial of the OX40 agonist ivuxolimab. The receptors shown here come from an adult with an advanced solid tumor such as melanoma, head and neck, liver or kidney cancer.

The genes are TRBV6-9 and TRBJ2-1, with D uncertain. Trimming shortened V by 5 bases and J by 8 bases, and 7 bases separated the two germline ends. This CDR3 spans 11 amino acids. Germline CDR1 and CDR2: MNHGY and SVAAGI. As DNA, the CDR3 is TGTGCCAGCAGTGAACCCGATGAGCAGTTCTTC. This encodes CASSEPDEQFF.

This clone was seen once. This chain uses TRBV4-2 with TRBJ2-1; 12 bases line up with TRBD2. This CDR3 has 18 amino acids. V was clipped by 3 bases and J by 9 bases; unmatched bases: 15. Looked up from germline, CDR1 is LGHNA and CDR2 is YNFKEQ. This chain's CDR3 is CASSQERGLAGKSTEQFF. CDR3 DNA sequence: TGTGCCAGCAGCCAGGAAAGAGGACTAGCGGGAAAAAGTACTGAGCAGTTCTTC.

The chain combines TRBV19 with TRBJ1-1; D remains unclear. V was clipped by 5 bases and J by 0 bases, with 7 bases between them. CDR1 is LNHDA and CDR2 is SQIVND in the germline V gene (reference sequence). The CDR3 consists of 13 residues. The CDR3 sequence: CASSVLMNTEAFF. CDR3 DNA sequence: TGTGCCAGTAGTGTACTAATGAACACTGAAGCTTTCTTT.

The chain joins TRBV6-1 to TRBJ2-7; D possibly corresponds to TRBD2 (6 bases). Trimming pared 2 bases from V and 1 base from J, leaving 12 bases between. This CDR3 is 15 amino acids long. In germline, CDR1 is MNHNS, CDR2 SASEGT. The CDR3 bases are TGTGCCAGCAGTGAATATTTTGGGGGGTCCTACGAGCAGTACGTC. Encoded protein: CASSEYFGGSYEQYV.

CDR3 nucleotides: TGCGCCAGCAGCTTACAGGGAGCAGATGAGCAGTTCTTC. Residues: CASSLQGADEQFF. This chain connects TRBV5-1 to TRBJ2-1; D is perhaps TRBD1 (6 bases). V lost 2 bases, J lost 8 bases, and 11 bases lay in between. Germline-derived CDR1 and CDR2 are SGHRS and YFSETQ. The CDR3 runs to 13 residues.

This rearrangement joins TRBV2 to TRBJ1-1, with D hard to call. V was clipped by 7 bases and J by 1 base, with 10 bases between them. The CDR3 has 13 residues. Germline lookup yields CDR1 SNHLY and CDR2 FYNNEI. The CDR3 protein is CASKGKANTEAFF. The CDR3 nucleotides are TGTGCCAGCAAGGGTAAAGCGAACACTGAAGCTTTCTTT.

V gene TRBV7-2 combines with J gene TRBJ1-5; D not resolved. From germline, CDR1 is SGHTA and CDR2 FQGNSA. Trimming removed 8 bases at V and 0 bases at J, with 5 bases between. The CDR3 runs to 12 residues. The CDR3 sequence: CASSTSNQPQHF. CDR3 coding DNA: TGTGCCAGCTCAACTAGCAATCAGCCCCAGCATTTT. The full variable domain, with the rest looked up from reference TRBV7-2 and TRBJ1-5, is GAGVSQSPSNKVTEKGKDVELRCDPISGHTALYWYRQSLGQGLEFLIYFQGNSAPDKSGLPSDRFSAERTGGSVSTLTIQRTQQEDSAVYLCASSTSNQPQHFGDGTRLSIL.

The chain joins TRBV5-1 to TRBJ2-3; D remains unclear. Germline lookup yields CDR1 SGHRS and CDR2 YFSETQ. The CDR3 runs to 13 residues. Trimming shortened V by 5 bases and J by 3 bases, and 10 bases separated the two germline ends. CDR3 residues: CASRTHGTDTQYF. CDR3 bases: TGCGCCAGCAGGACACATGGGACAGATACGCAGTATTTT.

The chain has TRBV7-8 and TRBJ1-4; 10 bases are a match to TRBD1. The CDR3 contains 18 residues. The germline V gene encodes CDR1 SGHVS and CDR2 FQNEAQ. V gave up 3 bases and J gave up 7 bases; unmatched junction bases: 14. The CDR3 region has the DNA TGTGCCAGCAGCTTTCGAGGGACAGGGGACGCTAAAGCTGAAAAACTGTTTTTT. It encodes CASSFRGTGDAKAEKLFF.

The rearrangement joins TRBV9 to TRBJ1-4; a weak D match, TRBD1 (5 bases). The CDR3 loop spans 17 amino acids. The V and J ends lost 4 bases and 4 bases respectively, with 20 bases between them. CDR1 and CDR2 from the germline V gene are SGDLS and YYNGEE. CDR3 in amino acids: CASSPSSRAVGNEKLFF. CDR3 bases: TGTGCCAGCAGCCCGTCGAGCAGGGCGGTAGGTAATGAAAAACTGTTTTTT.

The chain employs TRBV18 and TRBJ2-3; the D is unclear. V lost 3 bases and J lost 3, with 7 bases in between. The CDR3 is 13 amino acids. Germline CDR1 is KGHSH and CDR2 is LQKENI. The CDR3 here is CASSPKMTDTQYF. As DNA, the CDR3 is TGTGCCAGCTCACCCAAGATGACAGATACGCAGTATTTT.

V and J are TRBV6-5 and TRBJ2-7, with D maybe TRBD2 (5 bases). Germline CDR1 is MNHEY and CDR2 is SVGAGI. The CDR3 extends over 15 amino acids. V gave up 6 bases and J gave up 0 bases, with 15 bases separating them. The CDR3 DNA reads TGTGCCAGCAGCATAAGCGGTGATGTCTCCTACGAGCAGTACTTC. Amino acids: CASSISGDVSYEQYF.

V gene TRBV4-3 combines with J gene TRBJ1-1; TRBD1 aligns across 7 bases. Germline CDR1 and CDR2: LGHNA and YSLEER. The CDR3 covers 15 residues. V lost 6 bases, J lost 0 bases, and 7 bases stayed unmatched. In nucleotides, the CDR3 is TGCGCCAGCAGTCGGGGGGGACAGCTGAACACTGAAGCTTTCTTT. The encoded protein is CASSRGGQLNTEAFF.

The rearrangement links TRBV10-1 to TRBJ2-1, with TRBD1 identical over 8 bases. J was trimmed by 3 bases and V by 6 bases; bases with no gene match: 4. This CDR3 region has 14 residues. CDR1 WNHNN and CDR2 SYGVQD come from the germline V gene (reference sequence). The CDR3 bases are TGCGCCAGCAGCAGAGACAGGGGCTACAATGAGCAGTTCTTC. The encoded protein is CASSRDRGYNEQFF.

The chain combines TRBV9 with TRBJ1-3; TRBD1 agrees at 7 bases. Germline CDR1 and CDR2: SGDLS and YYNGEE. V dropped 4 bases and J dropped 0; count of bases not matched to a gene: 10. This CDR3 spans 17 amino acids. CDR3 sequence (DNA): TGTGCCAGCAGCCCGAGTTTGGACAGGAGCTCTGGAAACACCATATATTTT. This translates into CASSPSLDRSSGNTIYF. Together with reference TRBV9 and TRBJ1-3, the CDR3 gives the full variable domain: DSGVTQTPKHLITATGQRVTLRCSPRSGDLSVYWYQQSLDQGLQFLIQYYNGEERAKGNILERFSAQQFPDLHSELNLSSLELGDSALYFCASSPSLDRSSGNTIYFGEGSWLTVV.

J is TRBJ2-5 and V is TRBV4-2; 16 bases are shared with TRBD2. After removal of 4 bases from V and 5 bases from J, the junction contained 7 bases not matched to a gene. The germline CDR1 and CDR2 sequences are LGHNA and YNFKEQ. The CDR3 runs 17 residues. The CDR3 DNA is TGTGCCAGCAGCCCTGGGACTAGCGGGGGGGCCGCGGAGACCCAGTACTTC. Its protein is CASSPGTSGGAAETQYF.

The sample holds a few counts of this clone. The chain links TRBV5-4 to TRBJ1-2; TRBD1 agrees at 10 bases. After removal of 5 bases from V and 7 bases from J, the junction contained 17 bases not matched to a gene. This CDR3 is 17 amino acids long. Germline assignment: CDR1 SGHNT and CDR2 YYREEE (reference sequence). For the CDR3, the DNA is TGTGCCAGCAGTGGCCTGATCGACAGGGGGCGCCTGGGTGGCTACACCTTC. This encodes CASSGLIDRGRLGGYTF.

The chain links TRBV5-1 to TRBJ2-5; D tentatively reads TRBD1 or TRBD2 (7 bases each). CDR1 and CDR2 from the germline V gene are SGHRS and YFSETQ. This CDR3 is built from 14 residues. Trimming removed 4 bases from V and 1 base from J, with 11 bases in between. The CDR3 DNA reads as TGCGCCAGCAGCCGGGGGGACAGCCAAGAGACCCAGTACTTC. It yields the protein CASSRGDSQETQYF.

This clone appeared once. The chain has TRBV5-1 and TRBJ2-3; D is uncertain. There are 17 residues in the CDR3. Germline CDR1 is SGHRS and CDR2 is YFSETQ. Trimming took off 0 bases at V and 0 bases at J, with 14 bases between the two ends. As DNA, the CDR3 is TGCGCCAGCAGCTTGGTGGGCGGATACTCAAGCACAGATACGCAGTATTTT. This sequence encodes CASSLVGGYSSTDTQYF. Looking up the rest from reference TRBV5-1 and TRBJ2-3 gives the full variable domain: KAGVTQTPRYLIKTRGQQVTLSCSPISGHRSVSWYQQTPGQGLQFLFEYFSETQRNKGNFPGRFSGRQFSNSRSEMNVSTLELGDSALYLCASSLVGGYSSTDTQYFGPGTRLTVL.

V and J are TRBV5-5 and TRBJ2-5, with TRBD1 matching 7 bases. Germline V gene lookup returns CDR1 SGHKS and CDR2 YYEKEE (reference sequence). The trim removed 7 bases at V and 1 base at J, leaving 4 bases unmatched. CDR3 length: 13 amino acids. CDR3 coding DNA: TGTGCCAGCGACAGGGTCGTCCAAGAGACCCAGTACTTC. This sequence encodes CASDRVVQETQYF.

The rearrangement joins TRBV28 to TRBJ1-4; 10 bases map to TRBD1. Germline CDR1 reads MDHEN; CDR2 reads SYDVKM. The CDR3 sequence is 16 residues long. With 5 bases clipped from V and 1 base from J, the junction kept 4 bases outside the gene matches. The CDR3 spells CASSPGQGVTNEKLFF. The CDR3, as DNA: TGTGCCAGCAGTCCTGGACAGGGGGTAACTAATGAAAAACTGTTTTTT. Variable domain in full (rest from reference TRBV28 and TRBJ1-4): DVKVTQSSRYLVKRTGEKVFLECVQDMDHENMFWYRQDPGLGLRLIYFSYDVKMKEKGDIPEGYSVSREKKERFSLILESASTNQTSMYLCASSPGQGVTNEKLFFGSGTQLSVL.

The V gene is TRBV2, the J gene TRBJ2-3; D is unclear. Germline values: CDR1 SNHLY, CDR2 FYNNEI. The CDR3 extends over 17 amino acids. Trimming removed 8 bases at V and 3 bases at J, with 24 bases between. CDR3 sequence: CASREALGRPLTDTQYF. As DNA, the CDR3 is TGTGCCAGCCGCGAAGCCCTTGGACGGCCTCTGACAGATACGCAGTATTTT.

The chain recombines TRBV28 with TRBJ2-2, with TRBD1 identical over 9 bases. Germline V gene lookup returns CDR1 MDHEN and CDR2 SYDVKM. The ends lost 0 bases at V and 7 bases at J; junction bases unmatched: 6. This CDR3 is 16 amino acids long. CDR3 region: CASSLWGTGPGGELFF. CDR3 nucleotide sequence: TGTGCCAGCAGTTTATGGGGGACAGGGCCAGGCGGGGAGCTGTTTTTT.

This sequence joins TRBV7-2 and TRBJ2-1; D unresolved. CDR1 is SGHTA and CDR2 is FQGNSA in the germline V gene. The CDR3 covers 13 residues. Deletions cut 5 bases from V and 6 bases from J, with 11 bases between. CDR3 nucleotide sequence: TGTGCCAGCAGCATGGGCCCGGCCAATGAGCAGTTCTTC. It encodes CASSMGPANEQFF.

The CDR3 is CASIPGGYNEQFF. Here the CDR3 DNA reads TGTGCCAGCATCCCGGGAGGTTACAATGAGCAGTTCTTC. V is TRBV6-6 and J is TRBJ2-1; TRBD2 matches at 7 bases. Unmatched junction bases numbered 4, after V lost 7 bases and J lost 4 bases. Germline V gives CDR1 MNHNY, CDR2 SVGAGI (reference sequence). The CDR3 runs to 13 residues.

The chain couples TRBV4-3 to TRBJ2-3; D remains ambiguous. The germline V and J ends were trimmed by 0 bases and 7 bases, with 8 bases remaining between them. Per the germline V gene, CDR1 is LGHNA and CDR2 is YSLEER. This CDR3 is built from 13 residues. CDR3 residues: CASSQDSLNTQYF. For the CDR3, the DNA is TGCGCCAGCAGCCAAGATTCGCTCAATACGCAGTATTTT.

The V gene is TRBV18, the J gene TRBJ2-5; weak D call: TRBD1 (5 bases). The V gene's germline CDR1 is KGHSH and CDR2 LQKENI. CDR3 length: 16 amino acids. The V end was cut by 3 bases, the J end by 2 bases, with 16 bases between. This CDR3 is CASSPLLSAGQETQYF. The CDR3 DNA reads as TGTGCCAGCTCACCTTTATTATCGGCAGGGCAAGAGACCCAGTACTTC.

The chain couples TRBV28 to TRBJ1-2, with D uncertain. The CDR3 is 13 amino acids. CDR1 MDHEN and CDR2 SYDVKM come from the germline V gene. Trimming took off 1 base at V and 8 bases at J, with 11 bases between the two ends. The CDR3 nucleotides read TGTGCCAGCAGTTTATTTGGAGGTGGAGGCTACACCTTC. Protein: CASSLFGGGGYTF.

This clone has a handful of counts. J is TRBJ1-1 and V is TRBV9; 7 positions match TRBD1. V gave up 5 bases and J gave up 5 bases; unmatched junction bases: 9. Germline V gives CDR1 SGDLS, CDR2 YYNGEE. The CDR3 runs to 14 residues. CDR3 residues: CASSNQGGWTEAFF. As DNA, the CDR3 is TGTGCCAGCAGTAATCAGGGGGGATGGACTGAAGCTTTCTTT.

The chain is built from TRBV6-6 and TRBJ2-7; 7 bases match TRBD2. The germline CDR1 and CDR2 sequences are MNHNY and SVGAGI (reference sequence). V gave up 5 bases and J gave up 4 bases; unmatched junction bases: 11. This CDR3 spans 15 amino acids. CDR3 nucleotide sequence: TGTGCCAGCAGTCACGACGGGAGGCCCCCTTACGAGCAGTACGTC. The encoded protein is CASSHDGRPPYEQYV.

This rearrangement joins TRBV5-1 to TRBJ2-1, with 11 bases matching TRBD1. Trimming removed 1 base from V and 0 bases from J; junction bases left unmatched: 9. Germline loops: CDR1 SGHRS, CDR2 YFSETQ. This CDR3 region has 19 residues. This chain's CDR3 is CASSLRTGGSLSSYNEQFF. In nucleotides, the CDR3 is TGCGCCAGCAGCTTGAGGACAGGGGGCTCCCTTAGCTCCTACAATGAGCAGTTCTTC.